This T cell receptor (beta chain) appears in the sequencing data of a study of cytomegalovirus exposure and HLA in healthy donors. The study, taken as a whole, reports: Rare TCR sequences dominated, though some public TCRs recurred in many donors.

A word on this clone: Its target is not known.

Per germline, CDR1 MDHEN and CDR2 SYDVKM. V was clipped by 3 bases and J by 7 bases; unmatched bases: 5. The CDR3 totals 14 residues. PCR primers comprised 60 Vbeta and 13 Jbeta primers. Profiling relied on immunoSEQ multiplex PCR, and the TCRdb table lists in-frame clones only, not all of them. Of about 120,000 clones in the sample, over 15% were seen once. The sample comprised PBMCs. The clonotype was recovered from a female donor in good health and CMV-seropositive. The rearrangement uses TRBV28 and TRBJ1-5, with 8 bases fitting TRBD1. CDR3 nucleotides: TGTGCCAGCAGTTTTTCAGGGGGCAGGCAGCCCCAGCATTTT. Its protein is CASSFSGGRQPQHF.